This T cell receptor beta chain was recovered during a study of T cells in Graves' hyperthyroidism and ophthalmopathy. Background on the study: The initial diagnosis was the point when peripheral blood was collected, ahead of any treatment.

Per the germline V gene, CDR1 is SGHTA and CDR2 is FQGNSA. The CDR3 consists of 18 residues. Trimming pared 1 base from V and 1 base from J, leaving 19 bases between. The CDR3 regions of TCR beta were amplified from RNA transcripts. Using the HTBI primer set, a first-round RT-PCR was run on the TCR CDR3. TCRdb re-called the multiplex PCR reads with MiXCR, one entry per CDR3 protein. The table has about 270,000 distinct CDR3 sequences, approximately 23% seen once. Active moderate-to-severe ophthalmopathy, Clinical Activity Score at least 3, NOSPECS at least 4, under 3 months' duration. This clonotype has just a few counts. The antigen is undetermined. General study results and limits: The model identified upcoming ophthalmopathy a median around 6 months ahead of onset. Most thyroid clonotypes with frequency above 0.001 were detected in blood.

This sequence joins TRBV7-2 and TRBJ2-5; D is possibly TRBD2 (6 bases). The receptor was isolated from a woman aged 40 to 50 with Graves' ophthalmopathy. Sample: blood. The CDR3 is CASSLGLTRGALQETQYF. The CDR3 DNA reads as TGTGCCAGCAGCTTAGGCTTGACTCGCGGGGCCCTCCAAGAGACCCAGTACTTC.